These T cell receptor beta chains were read from a single sample in a study of shared clonotypes between healthy human individuals. The method was immunoSEQ multiplex PCR; TCRdb's version includes in-frame clones alone and lacks a portion of them. The data hold approximately 320,000 clones, with more than 75% observed a single time. Source material: memory CD8+ T cells sorted from blood. The source of these receptors is a man aged 18 to 29 in good health. CDR3s include the opening cysteine and the closing phenylalanine or tryptophan. D genes are given only for firm matches. The size entry is marked missing in some rows and otherwise reads once, few, many or a size class.

abundance,j_gene,d_gene,v_gene,CDR3aa,CDR3nt
-,TRBJ2-5,TRBD1,TRBV5-4,CASSYGTDQETQYF,TGTGCCAGCAGCTACGGGACAGACCAAGAGACCCAGTACTTC
-,TRBJ1-5,-,TRBV5-5,CASSSGTPRGINQPQHF,TGTGCCAGCAGCTCTGGGACCCCAAGGGGGATCAATCAGCCCCAGCATTTT
-,TRBJ2-2,TRBD2,TRBV5-8,CASSYLAGANTGELFF,TGTGCCAGCAGCTACCTAGCGGGGGCCAACACCGGGGAGCTGTTTTTT
-,TRBJ2-7,TRBD2,TRBV10-3,CAISDVPGLAGDEQYF,TGTGCCATCAGTGATGTCCCGGGACTAGCGGGAGACGAGCAGTACTTC
-,TRBJ2-7,-,TRBV6-1,CASSEVEGLYEQYF,TGTGCCAGCAGTGAAGTAGAGGGACTCTACGAGCAGTACTTC
-,TRBJ2-3,TRBD2,TRBV4-2,CASSLAGKPSTDTQYF,TGTGCCAGCAGTCTAGCGGGGAAACCTAGCACAGATACGCAGTATTTT
many,TRBJ2-7,TRBD1,TRBV7-7,CASSLGTGPTYEQYF,TGTGCTAGCAGCTTAGGGACAGGGCCTACCTACGAGCAGTACTTC
-,TRBJ1-1,-,TRBV27,CASSHYWAGVPEAFF,TGTGCCAGCAGTCATTATTGGGCAGGGGTCCCTGAAGCTTTCTTT
-,TRBJ1-3,-,TRBV10-1,CASSENGNTIYF,TGCGCCAGCTCCGAGAATGGAAACACCATATATTTT
few,TRBJ1-6,-,TRBV6-1,CASSATEIYNSPLHF,TGTGCCAGCAGTGCCACAGAGATCTATAATTCACCCCTCCACTTT
-,TRBJ1-4,-,TRBV4-1,CASSYYIANEKLFF,TGCGCCAGCAGCTATTATATTGCCAATGAAAAACTGTTTTTT
-,TRBJ2-7,-,TRBV11-2,CASSLAPELYEQYF,TGTGCCAGCAGCTTAGCGCCAGAATTATACGAGCAGTACTTC
-,TRBJ2-5,-,TRBV7-2,CASSPPWVGETQYF,TGTGCCAGCAGCCCCCCTTGGGTGGGGGAGACCCAGTACTTC
-,TRBJ1-6,TRBD1,TRBV5-6,CASSSWDRDSPLHF,TGTGCCAGCAGCTCCTGGGACAGGGATTCACCCCTCCACTTT
-,TRBJ1-1,TRBD1,TRBV30,CAWSETGAEAFF,TGTGCCTGGAGTGAGACAGGGGCTGAAGCTTTCTTT
-,TRBJ1-2,-,TRBV5-1,CASSLDRTLGYGYTF,TGCGCCAGCAGCTTGGACAGAACCTTGGGCTATGGCTACACCTTC
-,TRBJ2-1,TRBD1,TRBV15,CATSRGWQGDREQFF,TGTGCCACCAGCCGAGGTTGGCAGGGGGATCGTGAGCAGTTCTTC
-,TRBJ2-7,TRBD2,TRBV13,CASSLGLGLAGAHSYEQYF,TGTGCCAGCAGCTTAGGCCTTGGACTAGCGGGAGCCCACTCCTACGAGCAGTACTTC
-,TRBJ2-5,-,TRBV2,CATPGRGGETQYF,TGTGCCACCCCAGGAAGGGGAGGCGAGACCCAGTACTTC
medium-sized,TRBJ2-7,-,TRBV2,CASSEEDTSGAEQYF,TGTGCCAGCAGTGAAGAGGACACCTCGGGGGCCGAGCAGTACTTC
-,TRBJ2-1,-,TRBV5-4,CASRLQGGPYNEQFF,TGTGCCAGCAGGTTGCAGGGGGGCCCCTACAATGAGCAGTTCTTC
-,TRBJ2-7,TRBD2,TRBV6-6,CASSYSTSGSSYEQYF,TGTGCCAGCAGTTACTCGACTAGCGGGAGTTCCTACGAGCAGTACTTC
once,TRBJ2-7,-,TRBV9,CASSARLGSRYEQYF,TGTGCCAGCAGCGCCAGACTAGGTTCGAGATACGAGCAGTACTTC
-,TRBJ2-2,-,TRBV18,CASSPRTSGPGTTGELFF,TGTGCCAGCTCACCACGAACTTCGGGGCCCGGAACTACCGGGGAGCTGTTTTTT
few,TRBJ1-1,-,TRBV4-1,CASSQVTGGRTEAFF,TGCGCCAGCAGCCAAGTAACAGGTGGTCGCACTGAAGCTTTCTTT
-,TRBJ1-2,-,TRBV5-1,CASSLSTAHGYTF,TGCGCCAGCAGCTTGAGTACAGCCCATGGCTACACCTTC
-,TRBJ2-7,TRBD1,TRBV19,CASRGTDPYEQYF,TGTGCCAGTAGGGGGACAGACCCCTACGAGCAGTACTTC
-,TRBJ2-2,-,TRBV19,CASSNTGENTGELFF,TGTGCCAGTAGTAATACCGGGGAGAACACCGGGGAGCTGTTTTTT
-,TRBJ2-7,-,TRBV6-1,CASSERGPYEQYF,TGTGCCAGCAGTGAACGGGGCCCTTACGAGCAGTACTTC
few,TRBJ2-2,TRBD1,TRBV7-9,CASSLPGQGNTGELFF,TGTGCCAGCAGCTTACCCGGACAGGGAAACACCGGGGAGCTGTTTTTT
-,TRBJ2-3,-,TRBV6-5,CASSPGVPDTQYF,TGTGCCAGCAGTCCAGGCGTGCCAGATACGCAGTATTTT
-,TRBJ2-7,-,TRBV27,CASSLQGLYEQYF,TGTGCCAGCAGTCTTCAGGGCCTCTACGAGCAGTACTTC
-,TRBJ2-1,-,TRBV4-1,CASSQDNRELDEQFF,TGCGCCAGCAGCCAAGATAATCGGGAGCTGGATGAGCAGTTCTTC
-,TRBJ2-1,TRBD1,TRBV25-1,CASSDSQGNEQFF,TGTGCCAGCAGTGATTCACAGGGGAATGAGCAGTTCTTC
once,TRBJ1-1,TRBD1,TRBV9,CASSAFPGQAGNTEAFF,TGTGCCAGCAGCGCCTTCCCGGGACAGGCAGGGAACACTGAAGCTTTCTTT
-,TRBJ1-2,-,TRBV2,CASSGDGWGVGYTF,TGTGCCAGCAGTGGTGACGGGTGGGGAGTTGGCTACACCTTC
-,TRBJ2-7,TRBD2,TRBV6-1,CASSFTSGRYEQYF,TGTGCCAGCAGTTTCACTAGCGGCCGCTACGAGCAGTACTTC
-,TRBJ2-5,-,TRBV6-1,CASSEGSLYQETQYF,TGTGCCAGCAGTGAAGGGTCCTTGTACCAAGAGACCCAGTACTTC
-,TRBJ2-3,-,TRBV11-1,CASSLSQTGTEASYF,TGTGCCAGCAGCTTATCTCAAACCGGGACCGAGGCCTCGTATTTT
-,TRBJ1-5,-,TRBV7-8,CASSLSMPLGQPQHF,TGTGCCAGCAGCTTAAGTATGCCACTCGGGCAGCCCCAGCATTTT
-,TRBJ2-7,TRBD1,TRBV14,CASSPETGGEYEQYF,TGTGCCAGCAGCCCAGAGACAGGGGGCGAATACGAGCAGTACTTC